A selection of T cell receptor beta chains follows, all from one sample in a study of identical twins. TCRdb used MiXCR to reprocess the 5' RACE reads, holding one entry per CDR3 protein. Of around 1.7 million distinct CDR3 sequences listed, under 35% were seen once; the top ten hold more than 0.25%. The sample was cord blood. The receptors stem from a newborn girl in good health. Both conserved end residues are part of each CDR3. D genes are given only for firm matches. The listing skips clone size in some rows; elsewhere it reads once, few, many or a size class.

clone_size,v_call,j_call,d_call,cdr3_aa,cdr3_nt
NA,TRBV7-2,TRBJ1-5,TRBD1,CASSLMFGTGIPSNQPQHF,TGTGCCAGCAGCTTAATGTTCGGGACAGGGATTCCTAGCAATCAGCCCCAGCATTTT
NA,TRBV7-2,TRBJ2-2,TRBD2,CASSLAGTSVNTGELFF,TGTGCCAGCAGCTTAGCCGGGACTAGCGTCAACACCGGGGAGCTGTTTTTT
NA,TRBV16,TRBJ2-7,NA,CASSQSTDNYSYEQYF,TGTGCCAGCAGCCAATCGACGGACAATTACTCCTACGAGCAGTACTTC
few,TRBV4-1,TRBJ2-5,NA,CASSPLPGTFQETQYF,TGCGCCAGCAGCCCTCTACCCGGGACGTTCCAAGAGACCCAGTACTTC
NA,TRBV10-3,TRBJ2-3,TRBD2,CAASGSGGVDTQYF,TGTGCCGCCTCGGGTAGCGGGGGAGTAGATACGCAGTATTTT
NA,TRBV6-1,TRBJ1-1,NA,CASSALFTGGRSTEAFF,TGTGCCAGCAGTGCCCTCTTTACGGGGGGGAGAAGCACTGAAGCTTTCTTT
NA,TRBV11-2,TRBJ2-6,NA,CASSPRVRDNPLMVLTF,TGTGCCAGCAGCCCACGGGTCCGGGACAATCCGCTTATGGTCCTGACTTTC
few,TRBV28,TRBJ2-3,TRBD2,CASRPLAQTDTQYF,TGTGCCAGCAGACCACTAGCGCAAACAGATACGCAGTATTTT
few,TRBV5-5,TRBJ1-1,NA,CASSEGVELYGNTEAFF,TGTGCCAGCAGCGAGGGTGTAGAATTATACGGGAACACTGAAGCTTTCTTT
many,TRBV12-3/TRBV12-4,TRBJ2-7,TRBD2,CASSLRTSVSEQYF,TGTGCCAGCAGCCTCCGGACTAGCGTCTCCGAGCAGTACTTC
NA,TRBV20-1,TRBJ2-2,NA,CSARGRGATGELFF,TGCAGTGCTAGAGGGCGGGGCGCCACCGGGGAGCTGTTTTTT
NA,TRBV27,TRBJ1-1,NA,CASSAAGRGNTEAFF,TGTGCCAGCAGTGCTGCAGGGCGAGGGAACACTGAAGCTTTCTTT
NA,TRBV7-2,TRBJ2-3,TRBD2,CASSCLGSGVSTDTQYF,TGTGCCAGCAGCTGCCTCGGTAGCGGGGTTAGCACAGATACGCAGTATTTT
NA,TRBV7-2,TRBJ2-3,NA,CASSSPVGPWLDTQYF,TGTGCCAGCAGCTCCCCAGTAGGTCCATGGTTGGATACGCAGTATTTT
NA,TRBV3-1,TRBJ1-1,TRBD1,CASSQDQPGGTEAFF,TGTGCCAGCAGCCAAGATCAACCAGGGGGCACTGAAGCTTTCTTT
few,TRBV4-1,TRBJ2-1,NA,CASSQLGEQFF,TGCGCCAGCAGCCAGCTGGGGGAGCAGTTCTTC
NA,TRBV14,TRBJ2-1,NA,CASSQDQAGGWKQFF,TGTGCCAGCAGCCAAGACCAAGCGGGTGGTTGGAAGCAGTTCTTC
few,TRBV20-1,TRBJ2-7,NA,CSASGGHYEQYF,TGCAGTGCTAGTGGGGGCCACTACGAGCAGTACTTC
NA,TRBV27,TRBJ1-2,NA,CASSQSQSSLRYTF,TGTGCCAGCAGTCAAAGCCAGAGTTCTTTGCGCTACACCTTC
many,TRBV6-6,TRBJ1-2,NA,CASSYTAGANYGYTF,TGTGCCAGCAGTTACACTGCGGGGGCCAACTATGGCTACACCTTC
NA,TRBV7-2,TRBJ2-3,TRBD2,CASSSGLAVSTDTQYF,TGTGCCAGCAGCTCGGGACTAGCGGTCTCCACAGATACGCAGTATTTT
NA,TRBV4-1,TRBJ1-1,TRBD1,CASSQLQGVHTEAFF,TGCGCCAGCAGCCAGCTCCAGGGGGTGCACACTGAAGCTTTCTTT
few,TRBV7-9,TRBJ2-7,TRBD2,CSSSLAWTSGEQYF,TGTTCCAGCAGCTTAGCTTGGACTAGCGGCGAGCAGTACTTC
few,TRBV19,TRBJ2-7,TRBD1,CASSPGTGGPSYEQYF,TGTGCCAGTAGTCCTGGGACAGGGGGCCCGTCGTACGAGCAGTACTTC
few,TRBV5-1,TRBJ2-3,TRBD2,CASSLGTSGGSTDTQYF,TGCGCCAGCAGCTTGGGGACTAGCGGGGGGTCTACAGATACGCAGTATTTT
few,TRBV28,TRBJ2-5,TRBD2,CATGLAGGQETQYF,TGTGCCACCGGACTAGCGGGAGGGCAAGAGACCCAGTACTTC
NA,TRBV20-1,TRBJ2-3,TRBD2,CSARTSRRFTDTQYF,TGCAGTGCTAGGACTAGCCGACGTTTCACAGATACGCAGTATTTT
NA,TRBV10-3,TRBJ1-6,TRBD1,CAIRSGTGWDSPLHF,TGTGCCATCAGGTCCGGGACAGGGTGGGATTCACCCCTCCACTTT
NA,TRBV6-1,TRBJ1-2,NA,CASSEGGEANGYTF,TGTGCCAGCAGTGAAGGAGGTGAGGCAAATGGCTACACCTTC
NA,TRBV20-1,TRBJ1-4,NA,CSARLGTGPSEKLFF,TGCAGTGCTAGGCTAGGTACAGGGCCTAGTGAAAAACTGTTTTTT
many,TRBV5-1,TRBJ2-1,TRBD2,CASSTGTSYNEQFF,TGCGCCAGCAGCACCGGGACTAGCTACAATGAGCAGTTCTTC
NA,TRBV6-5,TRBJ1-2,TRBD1,CASSRTGYNYGYTF,TGTGCCAGCAGCCGGACAGGTTATAACTATGGCTACACCTTC
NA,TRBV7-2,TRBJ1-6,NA,CASSFVVGFYSPLHF,TGTGCCAGCAGCTTTGTTGTCGGCTTCTATTCACCCCTCCACTTT